This T cell receptor beta chain was recorded in a study of vaccination effects on CD4 cells after COVID-19. Overall study findings and caveats: Infection-derived and vaccine-derived clones contracted markedly late after vaccination.

Expansion of antigen-specific CD4+ T cells with viral peptide pools was carried out by the ViraFEST assay before sequencing. Following culture for under 12 days, CD4+ T cells were isolated. Recipients of the vaccine had no prior SARS-CoV-2 infection and negative nucleocapsid antibodies. Half the medium was swapped for IL-2 medium on days 3 and 7. Germline V gene sequence: CDR1 SNHLY, CDR2 FYNNEI. Deletions cut 4 bases from V and 0 bases from J, with 10 bases between. The CDR3 is 15 amino acids. Measured with immunoSEQ multiplex PCR; TCRdb has only the in-frame clones, and not every one. The sample shows about 73,000 clones, roughly 79% of them seen only once. In regard to this clone: Its target is unknown.

The V gene is TRBV2, the J gene TRBJ1-3; unclear D gene. This receptor was taken from a human donor who received a COVID-19 vaccine. Material: CD4+ T cells from PBMCs cultured with HCoV-NL63 spike peptides, obtained before COVID-19 vaccination. The CDR3 here is CASSGTGSSGNTIYF. The DNA of the CDR3 is TGTGCCAGCAGTGGGACGGGGAGCTCTGGAAACACCATATATTTT.